This TCR beta chain was recorded in a study of regulatory T cells in long-lasting Graves disease. CDR3 regions were amplified by Arm-PCR using iRepertoire HTBI primers to build TCR beta libraries. TCRdb recomputed calls from the multiplex PCR reads with MiXCR, one row per CDR3 protein. The sample records about 420,000 distinct CDR3 sequences, about a sixth being singletons. General observations from the study: Because few samples were included, accuracy may have been lower.

CDR3 length: 14 amino acids. Germline lookup yields CDR1 MNHEY and CDR2 SVGEGT. V lost 5 bases and J 9 bases, leaving 17 bases between the germline ends. Time point specified: newly diagnosed GD, antithyroid drugs for less than 3 months. From PBMCs, RNA was extracted and then used to make the TCR library. This clonotype showed up just a few times. Its antigen is not identified. The sample also formed part of further work on T cells in Graves' hyperthyroidism and ophthalmopathy. Per that study: Across 18 months, stable Graves' hyperthyroidism was marked by no progression to ophthalmopathy.

The chain carries TRBV6-2 or TRBV6-3 and TRBJ2-1, with D maybe TRBD2 (5 bases). This specimen was peripheral blood mononuclear cells (PBMCs), taken at new diagnosis, from a patient treated with antithyroid drugs. The receptor was isolated from a woman between 18 and 30 years old with Graves disease. This CDR3 reads CASSGTRVWLEQFF. The CDR3 region has the DNA TGTGCCAGCAGTGGTACTAGGGTATGGCTTGAGCAGTTCTTC.